This T cell receptor (beta chain) is drawn from a study of cytomegalovirus exposure and HLA in healthy donors. Study-level points and caveats: Data from an earlier analysis indicated that most TCR beta V segments were productive either about 87% or about 30% of the time. Versus the approximately 700-donor mean, an Asian-associated ancestry cluster reportedly showed fewer N-insertions in a later analysis.

The PCR made use of 60 Vbeta and 13 Jbeta primers. Repertoires were generated with immunoSEQ multiplex PCR, while TCRdb's copy carries only in-frame clones and drops some. This sample has about 190,000 clones, with 65% to 85% found just once. In the case of this clone: The antigen is undetermined.

The TCR comes from a young woman in good health and CMV-seronegative. The sequenced sample was PBMCs.

CDR3 amino acids: CASGAGPLHEQYF. The DNA of the CDR3 is TGTGCCAGCGGCGCAGGGCCCCTCCACGAGCAGTACTTC. This rearrangement joins TRBV2 to TRBJ2-7; D might be TRBD1 (5 bases). The V gene lost 8 bases and the J gene lost 5 bases, with 16 bases spanning the gap. The germline gives CDR1 SNHLY, CDR2 FYNNEI. The CDR3 length is 13 residues.